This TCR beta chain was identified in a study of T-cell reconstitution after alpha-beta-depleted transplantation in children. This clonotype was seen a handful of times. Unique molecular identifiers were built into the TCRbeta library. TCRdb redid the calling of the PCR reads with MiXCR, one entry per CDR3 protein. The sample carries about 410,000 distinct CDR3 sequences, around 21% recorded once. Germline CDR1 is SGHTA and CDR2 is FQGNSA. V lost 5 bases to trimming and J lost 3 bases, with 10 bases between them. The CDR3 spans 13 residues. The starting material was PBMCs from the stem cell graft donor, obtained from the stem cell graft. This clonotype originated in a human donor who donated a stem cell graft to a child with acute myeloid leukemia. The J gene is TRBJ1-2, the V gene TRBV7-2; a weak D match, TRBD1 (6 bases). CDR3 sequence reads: CASSPDRHYGYTF. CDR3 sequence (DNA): TGTGCCAGCAGCCCTGACAGGCACTATGGCTACACCTTC.